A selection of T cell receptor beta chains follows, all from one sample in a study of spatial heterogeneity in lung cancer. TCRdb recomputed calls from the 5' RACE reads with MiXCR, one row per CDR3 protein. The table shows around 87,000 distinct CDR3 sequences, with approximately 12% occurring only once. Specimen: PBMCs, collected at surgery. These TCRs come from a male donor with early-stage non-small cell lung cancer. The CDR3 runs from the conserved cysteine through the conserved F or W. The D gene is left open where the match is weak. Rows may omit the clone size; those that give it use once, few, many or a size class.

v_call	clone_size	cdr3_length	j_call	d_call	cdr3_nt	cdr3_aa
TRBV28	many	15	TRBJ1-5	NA	TGTGCCAGCAGTTTAGCAGGGGCGAGCAATCAGCCCCAGCATTTT	CASSLAGASNQPQHF
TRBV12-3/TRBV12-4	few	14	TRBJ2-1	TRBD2	TGTGCCAGCAGTCCGGGACTAAACTACAATGAGCAGTTCTTC	CASSPGLNYNEQFF
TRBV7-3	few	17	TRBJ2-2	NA	TGTGCCAGCAGCTTAAATCCACACCACACCGACGCCGGGGAGCTGTTTTTT	CASSLNPHHTDAGELFF
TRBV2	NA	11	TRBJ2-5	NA	TGTGCCAGCAGTAAAGAAGAGACCCAGTACTTC	CASSKEETQYF
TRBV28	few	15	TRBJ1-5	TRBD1	TGTGCCAGCAGTTTATTTCAGGGGGGCAATCAGCCCCAGCATTTT	CASSLFQGGNQPQHF
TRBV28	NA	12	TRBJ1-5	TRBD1	TGTGCAGCACAGGGGGCAAGACAGCCCCAGCATTTT	CAAQGARQPQHF
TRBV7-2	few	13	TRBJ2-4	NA	TGTGCCAGCAGCTTAGCGCAGGGAAACATTCAGTACTTC	CASSLAQGNIQYF
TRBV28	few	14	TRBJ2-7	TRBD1	TGTGCCAGCAGAGCCGGGCAGGGGGCGTACGAGCAGTACTTC	CASRAGQGAYEQYF
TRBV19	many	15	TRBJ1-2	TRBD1	TGTGCCAGTAGTATCCCGGACAGGGCGATCTATGGCTACACCTTC	CASSIPDRAIYGYTF
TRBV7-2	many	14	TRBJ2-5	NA	TGTGCCAGCAGCCGCGCGGCGTTTCGGGAGACCCAGTACTTC	CASSRAAFRETQYF
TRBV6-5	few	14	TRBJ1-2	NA	TGTGCCAGCACCCTGGGGGGGCCTACAGGTGGCTACACCTTC	CASTLGGPTGGYTF
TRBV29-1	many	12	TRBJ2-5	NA	TGCAGCGTTGAGTCTGGGCAAGAGACCCAGTACTTC	CSVESGQETQYF
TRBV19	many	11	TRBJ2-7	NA	TGTGCCACGACCCGATCGTACGAGCAGTACTTC	CATTRSYEQYF
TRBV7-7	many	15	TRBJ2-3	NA	TGTGCTAGCAGCCCCGGATGGCGGAGCACAGATACGCAGTATTTT	CASSPGWRSTDTQYF
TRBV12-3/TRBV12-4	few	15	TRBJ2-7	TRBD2	TGTGCCAGCCGCCTTGGAACTAGCGGGTCCTACGAGCAGTACTTC	CASRLGTSGSYEQYF
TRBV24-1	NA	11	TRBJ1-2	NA	TGTGCCACCAGTGACGAATCTGGCTACACCTTC	CATSDESGYTF
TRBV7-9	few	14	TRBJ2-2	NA	TGTGCCAGCAGCTTAGGCGCAGTCACCGGGGAGCTGTTTTTT	CASSLGAVTGELFF
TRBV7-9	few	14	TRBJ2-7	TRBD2	TGTGCCAGCAGCTTAGCTAGCGGGGGGTACGAGCAGTACTTC	CASSLASGGYEQYF
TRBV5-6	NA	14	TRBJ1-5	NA	TGTGCCAGCAGCGGGGGTTTTAGCAATCAGCCCCAGCATTTT	CASSGGFSNQPQHF
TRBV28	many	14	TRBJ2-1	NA	TGTGCCAGCAGTTTCCCCCAGAACGAGGGTGAGCAGTTCTTC	CASSFPQNEGEQFF
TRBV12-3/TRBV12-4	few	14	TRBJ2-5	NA	TGTGCCAGCAGCCACGCTTGGGTAGGGGAGACCCAGTACTTC	CASSHAWVGETQYF
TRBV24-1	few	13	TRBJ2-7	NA	TGTGCCACCAGTGACCCAGGAGCCTACGAGCAGTACTTC	CATSDPGAYEQYF
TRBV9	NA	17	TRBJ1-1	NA	TGTGCCAGCAGCCCGCGTAACGGGAGGGGAATGAACACTGAAGCTTTCTTT	CASSPRNGRGMNTEAFF
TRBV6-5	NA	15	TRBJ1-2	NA	TGTGCCAGCAGTAACACGGCCCAGAGAGCCTATGGCTACACCTTC	CASSNTAQRAYGYTF
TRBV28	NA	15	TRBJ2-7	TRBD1	TGTGCCAGCACCTTCGACAGGGGGCGCTTCCACGAGCAGTACTTC	CASTFDRGRFHEQYF
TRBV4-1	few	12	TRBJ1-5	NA	TGCGCCAGCAGCCAAGATGGTAGGCCCCAGCATTTT	CASSQDGRPQHF
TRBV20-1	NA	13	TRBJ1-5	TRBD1	TGCAGTGCTTACCCAGGGGGCGGTCAGCCCCAGCATTTT	CSAYPGGGQPQHF
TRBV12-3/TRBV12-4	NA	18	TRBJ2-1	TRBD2	TGTGCCAGCAGATTTACTAGCGGGGGGCCCGGCTCCTACAATGAGCAGTTCTTC	CASRFTSGGPGSYNEQFF
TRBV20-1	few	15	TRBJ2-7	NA	TGCAGTGCTCCTCCCGGGGCGCGAAGACCGGGTGAGCAGTACTTC	CSAPPGARRPGEQYF
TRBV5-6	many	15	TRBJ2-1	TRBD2	TGTGCCAGCAGCTTCGGGACTAGCGGATACAATGAGCAGTTCTTC	CASSFGTSGYNEQFF
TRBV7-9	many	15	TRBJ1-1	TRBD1	TGTGCCAGCAGCGAACGGGGACAGATAAACACTGAAGCTTTCTTT	CASSERGQINTEAFF
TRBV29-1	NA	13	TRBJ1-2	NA	TGCAGCGTTGTGAAGGGGGGAAACTATGGCTACACCTTC	CSVVKGGNYGYTF
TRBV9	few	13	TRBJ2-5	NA	TGTGCCAGCAGCCTTAATGAGGGGGAGACCCAGTACTTC	CASSLNEGETQYF
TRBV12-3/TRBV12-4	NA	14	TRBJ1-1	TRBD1	TGTGCCAGCAGCCACCGGGACAGGGTTACTGAAGCTTTCTTT	CASSHRDRVTEAFF
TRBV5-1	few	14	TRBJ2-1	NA	TGCGCCAGCAGGCCTCAAGGCCGGGCGAATGAGCAGTTCTTC	CASRPQGRANEQFF
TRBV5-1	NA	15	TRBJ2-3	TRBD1	TGCGCCAGCAGCATTGGACAGGGGCGCACAGATACGCCGTATTTT	CASSIGQGRTDTPYF
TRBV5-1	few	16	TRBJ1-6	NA	TGCGCCAGCAGGGTAGCTTGGAGGGGAGATTATTCACCCCTCCACTTT	CASRVAWRGDYSPLHF
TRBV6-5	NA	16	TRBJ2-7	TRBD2	TGTGCCAGCAGTACGTCCGGGACTAGCGGATCCTACGAGCAGTACTTC	CASSTSGTSGSYEQYF
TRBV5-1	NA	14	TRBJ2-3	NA	TGCGCCAGCAGCTGGGCTTCCGGGACAGATACGCAGTATTTT	CASSWASGTDTQYF
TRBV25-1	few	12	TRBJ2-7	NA	TGTGCCAGCAGTGGACTCGGCTACGAGCAGTACTTC	CASSGLGYEQYF
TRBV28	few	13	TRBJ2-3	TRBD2	TGTGCCAGCAGCGGGGGGGATGTGGATACGCAGTATTTT	CASSGGDVDTQYF
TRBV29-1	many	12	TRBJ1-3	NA	TGCAGCGTTGGATTATCTGGAAACACCATATATTTT	CSVGLSGNTIYF
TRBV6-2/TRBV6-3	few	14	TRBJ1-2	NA	TGTGCCAGCAGTTACACTCGGGGGTCCTATGGCTACACCTTC	CASSYTRGSYGYTF
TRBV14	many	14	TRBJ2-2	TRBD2	TGTGCCAGCAGACCCGGGGGGAGAGTCGGGGAGCTGTTTTTT	CASRPGGRVGELFF
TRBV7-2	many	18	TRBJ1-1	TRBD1	TGTGCCAGCAGCTTAGCGTTGGGACAGGGAGTCAGGAACACTGAAGCTTTCTTT	CASSLALGQGVRNTEAFF
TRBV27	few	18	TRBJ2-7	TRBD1	TGTGCCAGCAGTTTTTACCCCTTGGCGGGACAGGGTCATAACGAGCAGTACTTC	CASSFYPLAGQGHNEQYF
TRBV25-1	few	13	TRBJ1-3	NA	TGTGCCAGCAGATTACATGGGGAAAACACCATATATTTT	CASRLHGENTIYF